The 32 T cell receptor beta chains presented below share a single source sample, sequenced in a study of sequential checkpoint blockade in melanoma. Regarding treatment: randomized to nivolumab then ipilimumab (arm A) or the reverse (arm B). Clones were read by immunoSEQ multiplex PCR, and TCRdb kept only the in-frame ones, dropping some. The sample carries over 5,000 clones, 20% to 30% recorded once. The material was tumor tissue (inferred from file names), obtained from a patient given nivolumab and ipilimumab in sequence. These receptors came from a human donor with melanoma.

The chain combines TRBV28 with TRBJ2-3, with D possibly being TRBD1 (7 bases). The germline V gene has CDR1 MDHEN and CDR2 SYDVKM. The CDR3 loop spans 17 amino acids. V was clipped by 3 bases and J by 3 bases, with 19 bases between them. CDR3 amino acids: CASSFAAQGGGTDTQYF. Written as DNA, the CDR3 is TGTGCCAGCAGTTTTGCCGCTCAGGGGGGTGGAACAGATACGCAGTATTTT.

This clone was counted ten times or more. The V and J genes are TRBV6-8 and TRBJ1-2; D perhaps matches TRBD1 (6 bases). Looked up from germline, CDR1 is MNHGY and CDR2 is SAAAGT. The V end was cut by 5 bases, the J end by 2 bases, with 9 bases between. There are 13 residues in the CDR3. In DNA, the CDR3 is TGTGCCAGCAGTCAGGGGCAAAACTATGGCTACACCTTC. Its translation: CASSQGQNYGYTF.

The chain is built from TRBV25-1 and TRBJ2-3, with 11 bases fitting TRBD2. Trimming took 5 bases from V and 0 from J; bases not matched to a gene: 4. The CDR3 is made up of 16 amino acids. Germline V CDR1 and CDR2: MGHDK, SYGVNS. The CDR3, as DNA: TGTGCCAGCAGTCTAGCGGGAGGTCCTAGCACAGATACGCAGTATTTT. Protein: CASSLAGGPSTDTQYF.

CDR3 DNA: TGTGCCAGCAGCTTTGGAGGGGGGGCGTCGGGAGAGCAGTACTTC. It specifies CASSFGGGASGEQYF. The chain has TRBV11-3 and TRBJ2-7, with a possible D match to TRBD2 (7 bases). The V gene's germline CDR1 is SGHNT and CDR2 YENEEA. The CDR3 is 15 amino acids. The ends were cut back, 3 bases at V and 7 bases at J, with 19 bases in the middle.

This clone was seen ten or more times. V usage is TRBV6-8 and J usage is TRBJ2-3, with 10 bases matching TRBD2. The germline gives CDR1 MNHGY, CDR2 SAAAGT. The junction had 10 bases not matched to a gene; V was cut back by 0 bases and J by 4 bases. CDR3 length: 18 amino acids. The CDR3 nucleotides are TGTGCCAGCAGTTACTCCTCAGCGGGAGGGCCTTCCCCAGATACGCAGTATTTT. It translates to CASSYSSAGGPSPDTQYF.

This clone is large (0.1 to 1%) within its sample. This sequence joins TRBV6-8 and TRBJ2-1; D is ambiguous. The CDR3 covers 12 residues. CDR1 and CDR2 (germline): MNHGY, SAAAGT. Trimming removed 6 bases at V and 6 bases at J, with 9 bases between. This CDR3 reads CASSPGLNEQFF. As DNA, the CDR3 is TGTGCCAGCAGCCCTGGGCTCAATGAGCAGTTCTTC.

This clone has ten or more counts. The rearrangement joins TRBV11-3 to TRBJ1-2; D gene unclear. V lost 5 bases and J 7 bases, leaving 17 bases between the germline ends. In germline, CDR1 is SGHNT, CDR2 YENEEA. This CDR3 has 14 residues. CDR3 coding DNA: TGTGCCAGCAGCCCCAATTTGAGGGAAGGTGGCTACACCTTC. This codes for CASSPNLREGGYTF.

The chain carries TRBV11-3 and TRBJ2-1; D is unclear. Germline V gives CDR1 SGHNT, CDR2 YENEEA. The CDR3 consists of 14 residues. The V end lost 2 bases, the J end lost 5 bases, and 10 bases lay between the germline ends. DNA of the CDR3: TGTGCCAGCAGCTTACAGGCATCCGACAATGAGCAGTTCTTC. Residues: CASSLQASDNEQFF. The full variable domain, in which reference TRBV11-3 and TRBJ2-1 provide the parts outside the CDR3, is EAGVVQSPRYKIIEKKQPVAFWCNPISGHNTLYWYLQNLGQGPELLIRYENEEAVDDSQLPKDRFSAERLKGVDSTLKIQPAELGDSAVYLCASSLQASDNEQFFGPGTRLTVL.

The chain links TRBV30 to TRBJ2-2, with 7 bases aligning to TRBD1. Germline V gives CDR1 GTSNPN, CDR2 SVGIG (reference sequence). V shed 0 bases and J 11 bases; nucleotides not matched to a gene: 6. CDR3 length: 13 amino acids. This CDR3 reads CAWSVRTGLELFF. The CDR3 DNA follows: TGTGCCTGGAGTGTTCGGACAGGACTCGAGCTGTTTTTT.

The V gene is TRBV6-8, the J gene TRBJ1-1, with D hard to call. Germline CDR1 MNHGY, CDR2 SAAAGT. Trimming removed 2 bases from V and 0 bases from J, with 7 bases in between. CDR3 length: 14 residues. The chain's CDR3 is CASSYGIMNTEAFF. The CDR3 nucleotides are TGTGCCAGCAGTTACGGAATCATGAACACTGAAGCTTTCTTT.

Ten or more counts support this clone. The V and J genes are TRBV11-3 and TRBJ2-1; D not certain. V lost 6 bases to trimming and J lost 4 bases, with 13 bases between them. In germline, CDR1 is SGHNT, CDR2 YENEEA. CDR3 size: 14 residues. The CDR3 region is CASRAPRSYNEQFF. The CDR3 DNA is TGTGCCAGCAGAGCCCCTCGGAGTTACAATGAGCAGTTCTTC. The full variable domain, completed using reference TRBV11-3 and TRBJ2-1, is EAGVVQSPRYKIIEKKQPVAFWCNPISGHNTLYWYLQNLGQGPELLIRYENEEAVDDSQLPKDRFSAERLKGVDSTLKIQPAELGDSAVYLCASRAPRSYNEQFFGPGTRLTVL.

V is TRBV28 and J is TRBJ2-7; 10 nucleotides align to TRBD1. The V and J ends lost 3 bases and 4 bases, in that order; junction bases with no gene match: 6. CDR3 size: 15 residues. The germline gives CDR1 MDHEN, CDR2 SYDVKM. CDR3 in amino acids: CASSLTGGVRYEQYF. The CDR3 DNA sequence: TGTGCCAGCAGTTTGACAGGGGGCGTGAGATACGAGCAGTACTTC.

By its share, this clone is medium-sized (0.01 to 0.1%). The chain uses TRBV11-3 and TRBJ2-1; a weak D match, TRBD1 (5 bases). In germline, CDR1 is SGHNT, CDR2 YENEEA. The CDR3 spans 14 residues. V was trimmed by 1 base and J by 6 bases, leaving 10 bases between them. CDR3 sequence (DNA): TGTGCCAGCAGCTTAGTCCAACAGGTCAATGAGCAGTTCTTC. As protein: CASSLVQQVNEQFF.

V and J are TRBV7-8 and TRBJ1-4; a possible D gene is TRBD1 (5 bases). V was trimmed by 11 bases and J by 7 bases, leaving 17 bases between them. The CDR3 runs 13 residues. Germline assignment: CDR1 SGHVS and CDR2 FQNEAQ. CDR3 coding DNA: TGTGCCGGCATGGGGGACGGTGTTGAAAAACTGTTTTTT. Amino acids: CAGMGDGVEKLFF.

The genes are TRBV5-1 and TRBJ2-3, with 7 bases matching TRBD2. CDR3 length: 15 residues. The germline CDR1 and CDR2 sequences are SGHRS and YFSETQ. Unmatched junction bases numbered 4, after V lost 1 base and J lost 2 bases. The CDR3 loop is CASSLSGGYTDTQYF. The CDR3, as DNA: TGCGCCAGCAGCTTGTCCGGGGGGTACACAGATACGCAGTATTTT.

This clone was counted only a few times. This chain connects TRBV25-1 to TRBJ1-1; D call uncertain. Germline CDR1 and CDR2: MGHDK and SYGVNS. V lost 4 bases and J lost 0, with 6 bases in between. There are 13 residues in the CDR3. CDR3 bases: TGTGCCAGCAGTGTACAATTGAACACTGAAGCTTTCTTT. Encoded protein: CASSVQLNTEAFF.

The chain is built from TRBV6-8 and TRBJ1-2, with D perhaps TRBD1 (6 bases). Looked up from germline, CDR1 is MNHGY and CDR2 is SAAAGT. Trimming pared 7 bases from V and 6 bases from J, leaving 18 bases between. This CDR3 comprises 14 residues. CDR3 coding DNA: TGTGCCAGCACCACCATGGGGGGGCACGATGGCTACACCTTC. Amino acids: CASTTMGGHDGYTF.

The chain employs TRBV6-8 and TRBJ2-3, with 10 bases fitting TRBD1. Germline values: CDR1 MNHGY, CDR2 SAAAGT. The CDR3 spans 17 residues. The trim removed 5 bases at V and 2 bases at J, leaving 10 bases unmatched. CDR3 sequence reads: CASSRDPTGGYTDTQYF. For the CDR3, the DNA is TGTGCCAGCAGTCGGGACCCGACAGGGGGCTACACAGATACGCAGTATTTT.

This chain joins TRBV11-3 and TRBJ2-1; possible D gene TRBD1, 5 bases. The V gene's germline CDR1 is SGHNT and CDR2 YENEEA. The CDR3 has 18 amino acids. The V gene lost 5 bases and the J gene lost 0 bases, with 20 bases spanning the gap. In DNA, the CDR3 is TGTGCCAGCAGCCCATTGCAGGGTCTGGCAGGCTCCTACAATGAGCAGTTCTTC. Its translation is CASSPLQGLAGSYNEQFF. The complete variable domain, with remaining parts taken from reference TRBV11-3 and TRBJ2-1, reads EAGVVQSPRYKIIEKKQPVAFWCNPISGHNTLYWYLQNLGQGPELLIRYENEEAVDDSQLPKDRFSAERLKGVDSTLKIQPAELGDSAVYLCASSPLQGLAGSYNEQFFGPGTRLTVL.

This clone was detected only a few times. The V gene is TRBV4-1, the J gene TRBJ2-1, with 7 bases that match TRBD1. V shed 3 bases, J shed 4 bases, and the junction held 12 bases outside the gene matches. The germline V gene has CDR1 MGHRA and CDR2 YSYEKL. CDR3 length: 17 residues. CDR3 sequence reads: CASSQQSGTASYNEQFF. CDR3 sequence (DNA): TGCGCCAGCAGCCAGCAATCCGGGACAGCCAGTTACAATGAGCAGTTCTTC.

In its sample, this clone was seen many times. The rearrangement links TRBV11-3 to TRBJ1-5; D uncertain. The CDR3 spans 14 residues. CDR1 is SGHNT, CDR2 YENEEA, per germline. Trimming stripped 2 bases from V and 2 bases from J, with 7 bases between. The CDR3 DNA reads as TGTGCCAGCAGCTTAAACTCGGGCAATCAGCCCCAGCATTTT. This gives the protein CASSLNSGNQPQHF.

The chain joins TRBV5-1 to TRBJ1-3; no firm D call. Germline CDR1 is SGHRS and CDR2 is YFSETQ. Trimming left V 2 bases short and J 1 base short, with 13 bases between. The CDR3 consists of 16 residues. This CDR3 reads CASSLERVISGNTIYF. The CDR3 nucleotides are TGCGCCAGCAGCTTAGAACGGGTGATTTCTGGAAACACCATATATTTT.

The CDR3 sequence is CASSMQGASTGELFF. The CDR3 DNA reads TGTGCCAGTAGTATGCAGGGGGCGAGCACCGGGGAGCTGTTTTTT. The chain joins TRBV19 to TRBJ2-2; 8 bases map to TRBD1. This CDR3 comprises 15 residues. Germline CDR1 is LNHDA and CDR2 is SQIVND (reference sequence). J lost 4 bases, V lost 3 bases, and 4 bases had no gene match.

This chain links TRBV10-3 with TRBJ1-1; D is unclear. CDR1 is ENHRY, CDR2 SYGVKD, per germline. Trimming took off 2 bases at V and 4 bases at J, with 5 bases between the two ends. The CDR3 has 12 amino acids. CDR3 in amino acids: CAISEVGTEAFF. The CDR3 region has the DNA TGTGCCATCAGTGAGGTCGGCACTGAAGCTTTCTTT.

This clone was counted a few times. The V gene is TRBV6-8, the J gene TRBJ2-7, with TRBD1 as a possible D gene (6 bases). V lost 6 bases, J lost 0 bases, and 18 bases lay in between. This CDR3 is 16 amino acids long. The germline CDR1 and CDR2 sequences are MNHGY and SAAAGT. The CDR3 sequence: CASSAPQGESSYEQYF. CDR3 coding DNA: TGTGCCAGCAGCGCACCACAGGGCGAGAGCTCCTACGAGCAGTACTTC.

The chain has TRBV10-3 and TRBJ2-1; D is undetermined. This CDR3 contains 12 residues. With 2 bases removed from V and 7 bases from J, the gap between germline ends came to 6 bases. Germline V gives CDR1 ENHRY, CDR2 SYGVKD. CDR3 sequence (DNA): TGTGCCATCAGTGAGCATATAAATGAGCAGTTCTTC. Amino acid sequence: CAISEHINEQFF.

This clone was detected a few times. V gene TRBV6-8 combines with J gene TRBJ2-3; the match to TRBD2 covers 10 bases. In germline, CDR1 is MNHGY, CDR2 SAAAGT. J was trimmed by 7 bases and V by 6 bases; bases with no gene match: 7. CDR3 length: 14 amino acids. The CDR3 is CASRRGTSANTQYF. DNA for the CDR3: TGTGCCAGCAGACGTGGGACTAGCGCTAATACGCAGTATTTT.

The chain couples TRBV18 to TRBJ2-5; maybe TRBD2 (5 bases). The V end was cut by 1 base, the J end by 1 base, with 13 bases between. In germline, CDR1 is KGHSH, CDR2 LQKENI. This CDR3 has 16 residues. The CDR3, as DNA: TGTGCCAGCTCACCACTAGCGATCGCGTTCCAAGAGACCCAGTACTTC. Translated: CASSPLAIAFQETQYF.

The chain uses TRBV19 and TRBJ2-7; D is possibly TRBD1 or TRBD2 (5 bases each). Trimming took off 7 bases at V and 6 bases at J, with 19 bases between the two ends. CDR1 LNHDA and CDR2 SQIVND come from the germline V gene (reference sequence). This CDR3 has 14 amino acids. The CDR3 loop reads CASNNPGTAGEQYF. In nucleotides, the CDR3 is TGTGCCAGTAACAACCCCGGGACGGCGGGCGAGCAGTACTTC.

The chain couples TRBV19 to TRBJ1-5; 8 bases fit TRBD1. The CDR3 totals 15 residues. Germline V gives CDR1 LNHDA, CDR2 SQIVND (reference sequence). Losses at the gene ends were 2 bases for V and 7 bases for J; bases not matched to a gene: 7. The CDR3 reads CASSISPGGGQPQHF. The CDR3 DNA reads TGTGCCAGTAGTATATCGCCAGGGGGCGGGCAGCCCCAGCATTTT.

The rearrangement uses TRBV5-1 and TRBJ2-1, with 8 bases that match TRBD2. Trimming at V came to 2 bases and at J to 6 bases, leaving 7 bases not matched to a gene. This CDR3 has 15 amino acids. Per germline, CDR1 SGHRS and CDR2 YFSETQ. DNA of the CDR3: TGCGCCAGCAGCTTTCGCGCGGCGGGGGGCAATGAGCAGTTCTTC. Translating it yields CASSFRAAGGNEQFF.

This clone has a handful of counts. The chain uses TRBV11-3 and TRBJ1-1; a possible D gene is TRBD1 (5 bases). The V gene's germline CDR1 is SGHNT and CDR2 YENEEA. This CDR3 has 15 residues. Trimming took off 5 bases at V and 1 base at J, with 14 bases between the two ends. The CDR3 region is CASSPPGGGNTEAFF. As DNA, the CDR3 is TGTGCCAGCAGCCCACCCGGGGGGGGGAACACTGAAGCTTTCTTT.